What follows describes a single T cell receptor (beta chain). Antigen: not known. This CDR3 has 17 amino acids. Looked up from germline, CDR1 is LGHNA and CDR2 is YSLEER. Between the trimmed V and J ends, which lost 4 bases and 3 bases, there was a span of 21 bases. Molecular barcoding with unique molecular identifiers was used for the TCRbeta library. One entry per CDR3 protein results from TCRdb running MiXCR on the PCR reads. The data show fewer than 750,000 distinct CDR3 sequences, with 20% to 25% seen just once and roughly an eighth held by the top ten. This record belongs to a study of T-cell reconstitution after alpha-beta-depleted transplantation in children. Study findings and constraints: T-cell counts and diversity at one year following transplant were attributed mainly to newly produced T cells. About two months after transplant, alpha-beta T cells reportedly came from several hundred expanded graft clones. Surviving recipient T cells and thymic progenitors produced the high day-60 TCRbeta diversity seen in some patients.

The TCR sequence derives from a boy under three years old who had a stem cell transplant for acute myeloid leukemia, so the T cells may come from the graft donor. The chain couples TRBV4-3 to TRBJ1-1; D possibly corresponds to TRBD1 (6 bases). Sequences were derived from PBMCs, mostly from graft donor cells, sampled 360 days after TCRalphabeta/CD19-depleted stem cell transplant. CDR3 nucleotide sequence: TGCGCCAGCAGCCGAACCCTTATGGGGGGCCTGCACACTGAAGCTTTCTTT. It translates to CASSRTLMGGLHTEAFF.